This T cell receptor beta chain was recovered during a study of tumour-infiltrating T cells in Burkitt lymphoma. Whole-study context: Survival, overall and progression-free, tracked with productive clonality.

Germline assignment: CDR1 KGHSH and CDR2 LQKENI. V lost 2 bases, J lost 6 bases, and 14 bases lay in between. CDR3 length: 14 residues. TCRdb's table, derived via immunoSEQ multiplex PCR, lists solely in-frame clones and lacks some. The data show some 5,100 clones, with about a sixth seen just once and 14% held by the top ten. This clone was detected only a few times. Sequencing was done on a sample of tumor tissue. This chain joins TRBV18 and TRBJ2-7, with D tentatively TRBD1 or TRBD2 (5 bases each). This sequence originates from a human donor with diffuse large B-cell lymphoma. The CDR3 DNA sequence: TGTGCCAGCTCACCAGTTGGGGGAGTGAGCGAGCAGTACTTC. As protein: CASSPVGGVSEQYF.